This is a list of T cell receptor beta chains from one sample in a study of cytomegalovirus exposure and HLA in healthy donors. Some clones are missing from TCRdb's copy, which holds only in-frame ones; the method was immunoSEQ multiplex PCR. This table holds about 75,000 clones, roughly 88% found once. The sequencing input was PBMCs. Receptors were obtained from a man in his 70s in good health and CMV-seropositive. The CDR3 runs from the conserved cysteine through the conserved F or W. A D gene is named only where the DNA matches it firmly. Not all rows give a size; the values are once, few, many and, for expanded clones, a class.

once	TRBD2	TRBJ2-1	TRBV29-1	TGCAGCGTTGAATTGGGTCAGGGAGGGGATGAGCAGTTCTTC	CSVELGQGGDEQFF
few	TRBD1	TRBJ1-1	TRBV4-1	TGCGCCAGCAGCCAGGGAGCGTTGACAGGGCGATTAGAAGCTTTCTTT	CASSQGALTGRLEAFF
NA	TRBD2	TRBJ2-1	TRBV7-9	TGTGCCAGCAGCTTGGATCTAGCGGCGGTGGATGAGCAGTTCTTC	CASSLDLAAVDEQFF
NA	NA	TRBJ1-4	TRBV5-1	TGCGCCAGCAGCTTGTCCGGGGCAACTAATGAAAAACTGTTTTTT	CASSLSGATNEKLFF
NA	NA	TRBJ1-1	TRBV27	TGTGCCAGCAGAACACAGGTGAACACTGAAGCTTTCTTT	CASRTQVNTEAFF
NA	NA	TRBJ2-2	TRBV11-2	TGTGCCAGCAGCTTAGATCCCTCGAACACCGGGGAGCTGTTTTTT	CASSLDPSNTGELFF
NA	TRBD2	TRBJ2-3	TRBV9	TGTGCCAGCAGCGTAGGGTGGGGGGGTACGCAGTATTTT	CASSVGWGGTQYF
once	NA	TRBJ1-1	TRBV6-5	TGTGCCAGCAGCGGACAGCACAACACTGAAGCTTTCTTT	CASSGQHNTEAFF
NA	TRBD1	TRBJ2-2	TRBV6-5	TGTGCCAGCAGGGACAGGGGGCGGACCGGGGAGCTGTTTTTT	CASRDRGRTGELFF
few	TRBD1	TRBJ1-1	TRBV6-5	TGTGCCAGCAGTCGTCAGGGGGACCTTGGTGCTGAAGCTTTCTTT	CASSRQGDLGAEAFF
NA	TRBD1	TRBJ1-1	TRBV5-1	TGCGCCAGCAGGGTTGGACAGGCCGACGTGCCTGAAGCTTTCTTT	CASRVGQADVPEAFF
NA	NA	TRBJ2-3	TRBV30	TGTGCCTGGGTGGGGGGTGCAGATACGCAGTATTTT	CAWVGGADTQYF
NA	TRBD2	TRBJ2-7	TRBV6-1	TGTGCCAGCAGTGAACGGCCGGGTATTAGCGGGATCTCCTACGAGCAGTACTTC	CASSERPGISGISYEQYF
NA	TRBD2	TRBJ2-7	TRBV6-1	TGTGCCAGCAATGATAATAGCGGGAGAGACGCCTACGAGCAGTACTTC	CASNDNSGRDAYEQYF
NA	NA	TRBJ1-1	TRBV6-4	TGTGCCAGCAGTGAGCGCGAGAACACTGAAGCTTTCTTT	CASSERENTEAFF
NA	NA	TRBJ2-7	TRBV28	TGTGCCAGCAGTTTAGTCAGGGGGGAAGAGCAGTACTTC	CASSLVRGEEQYF
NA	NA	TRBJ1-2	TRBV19	TGTGCCAGTAGTATGGGAGGGGAAGGTGGCTACACCTTC	CASSMGGEGGYTF
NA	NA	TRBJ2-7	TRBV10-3	TGTGCCATCTCTTCAAGCCCCCGGGAGCAGTACTTC	CAISSSPREQYF
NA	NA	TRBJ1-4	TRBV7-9	TGTGCCAGCAGCTTACAGGCAGCAACTAATGAAAAACTGTTTTTT	CASSLQAATNEKLFF
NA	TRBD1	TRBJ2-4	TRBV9	TGTGCCAGCAGCGAAACCGGGACAGAAAACATTCAGTACTTC	CASSETGTENIQYF
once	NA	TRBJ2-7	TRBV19	TGTGCCAGTAGTTTCGGGTCGGGGTACGAGCAGTACTTC	CASSFGSGYEQYF